The entry that follows covers one T cell receptor beta chain sequence. As yet, its antigen is unknown. The sample has other DNA sequences that encode this CDR3 too. These data originate in a study of T cell responses to AZD1222 COVID-19 vaccine. Study as a whole: Pooling was applied to second doses at about 4 or about 12 weeks. Notes on the study in general: Possibly, clonal diversity was underestimated; donors were largely white British and included more females. AZD1222 recipients seropositive at baseline numbered only 5 or 6.

The germline gives CDR1 SGHNT, CDR2 YYREEE (reference sequence). The CDR3 length is 14 residues. The V end was cut by 4 bases, the J end by 1 base, with 10 bases between. Here immunoSEQ multiplex PCR was the method, and the copy in TCRdb shows in-frame clones only, minus some. In the table there are about 85,000 clones, roughly nine tenths of which are singletons. The starting material was peripheral blood, obtained on day 0 of AZD1222 vaccination. This receptor was taken from an adult in good health. V gene TRBV5-4 combines with J gene TRBJ2-3, with D perhaps TRBD2 (5 bases). The CDR3 nucleotides read TGTGCCAGCAGCCTCCGGGGAGGCACAGATACGCAGTATTTT. Translation: CASSLRGGTDTQYF.